A single sample gave rise to the 11 T cell receptor beta chains below, sequenced in a study of T-cell reconstitution after alpha-beta-depleted transplantation in children. TCRbeta library construction was performed incorporating unique molecular identifiers. TCRdb itself ran the PCR reads through MiXCR, one entry per CDR3 protein. This sample carries some 490,000 distinct CDR3 sequences, under 15% of them seen once, and the ten largest clones take about 5.4%. Sample: PBMCs from the stem cell graft donor, taken from the stem cell graft. All receptors derive from a human donor who donated a stem cell graft to a child with combined immunodeficiency.

This clonotype occurred many times. This chain links TRBV29-1 with TRBJ2-2, with TRBD2 as a possible D gene (5 bases). In germline, CDR1 is SQVTM, CDR2 ANQGSEA. Trimming took 4 bases from V and 5 from J, leaving 14 bases between them. This CDR3 contains 14 residues. CDR3 DNA sequence: TGCAGCGTTGTGATGTCGGGGTGGACCGGGGAGCTGTTTTTT. It codes for CSVVMSGWTGELFF.

The chain links TRBV4-2 to TRBJ1-3; no clear D. The germline V gene encodes CDR1 LGHNA and CDR2 YNFKEQ. This CDR3 comprises 15 residues. V lost 4 bases and J 0 bases, leaving 10 bases between the germline ends. The CDR3 reads CASSLLVDSGNTIYF. The CDR3 DNA sequence: TGTGCCAGCAGCCTTTTAGTCGACTCTGGAAACACCATATATTTT.

This clonotype came up many times. The chain uses TRBV12-3 or TRBV12-4 and TRBJ1-1, with D possibly being TRBD1 (5 bases). V was shortened by 6 bases and J by 10 bases, with 21 bases between the two germline ends. The CDR3 totals 14 residues. The CDR3 spells CASRPLQGAARAFF. For the CDR3, the DNA is TGTGCCAGCAGACCTCTCCAAGGGGCGGCCCGAGCTTTCTTT.

In its sample, this clonotype was seen a few times. The rearrangement joins TRBV6-2 or TRBV6-3 to TRBJ2-1; the D gene is possibly TRBD1 (5 bases). Between the trimmed V and J ends, which lost 0 bases and 0 bases, there was a span of 9 bases. Germline CDR1 is MNHEY and CDR2 is SVGEGT. The CDR3 totals 16 residues. The CDR3 DNA reads as TGTGCCAGCAGTTACTCTCGACAGAACTCCTACAATGAGCAGTTCTTC. This sequence encodes CASSYSRQNSYNEQFF.

A word on this clonotype: At one of its ends the junction is not consistent with the germline gene, which may arise from a read error. The chain carries TRBV13 and TRBJ1-3; the match to TRBD1 covers 10 bases. Germline-derived CDR1 and CDR2 are PRHDT and FYEKMQ (reference sequence). The length of the CDR3 is 16 residues. The CDR3 sequence is CASSRGQGSSRNTIYF. The CDR3 nucleotides read TGTGCCAGCAGCCGGGGACAGGGGAGCTCTAGAAACACCATATATTTT.

The table lists this clonotype with a few counts. The rearrangement joins TRBV29-1 to TRBJ2-5; perhaps TRBD1 as D (6 bases). V was trimmed by 7 bases and J by 5 bases, leaving 17 bases between them. From germline, CDR1 is SQVTM and CDR2 ANQGSEA. The CDR3 extends over 13 amino acids. CDR3 sequence reads: CSALSGDRETQYF. CDR3 DNA sequence: TGCAGCGCTCTTTCAGGGGACCGCGAGACCCAGTACTTC.

This clonotype was seen a handful of times. This sequence joins TRBV5-1 and TRBJ1-5; D might be TRBD1 (6 bases). Germline V lookup: CDR1 SGHRS, CDR2 YFSETQ. Trimming cost V 0 bases and J 7 bases, with 14 bases left between them. CDR3 length: 15 residues. The CDR3 nucleotides read TGCGCCAGCAGCTTGGTTACAGGGCCGGGACAGCCCCAGCATTTT. As protein: CASSLVTGPGQPQHF. Combining the CDR3 with reference TRBV5-1 and TRBJ1-5 gives the whole variable domain KAGVTQTPRYLIKTRGQQVTLSCSPISGHRSVSWYQQTPGQGLQFLFEYFSETQRNKGNFPGRFSGRQFSNSRSEMNVSTLELGDSALYLCASSLVTGPGQPQHFGDGTRLSIL.

In this sample, this clonotype turned up many times. V is TRBV10-3 and J is TRBJ2-7; D gene unclear. The CDR3 sequence is 11 residues long. The ends were cut back, 0 bases at V and 6 bases at J, with 3 bases in the middle. Germline-derived CDR1 and CDR2 are ENHRY and SYGVKD. The CDR3 is CAISESSEQYF. As DNA, the CDR3 is TGTGCCATCAGTGAGTCGAGCGAGCAGTACTTC.

This sequence joins TRBV10-3 and TRBJ1-2, with unresolved D. This CDR3 contains 12 residues. Germline V gives CDR1 ENHRY, CDR2 SYGVKD. Trimming removed 10 bases from V and 2 bases from J, with 11 bases in between. This CDR3 is CASAENNYGYTF. The DNA for the CDR3 is TGTGCCAGCGCAGAGAACAACTATGGCTACACCTTC.

This clonotype showed up many times. J is TRBJ1-5 and V is TRBV5-6; 9 bases agree with TRBD1. Trimming cost V 0 bases and J 4 bases; bases outside gene matches: 2. Per the germline V gene, CDR1 is SGHDT and CDR2 is YYEEEE. The length of the CDR3 is 15 residues. This CDR3 is CASSLATGGNQPQHF. CDR3 DNA: TGTGCCAGCAGCTTGGCGACAGGGGGAAATCAGCCCCAGCATTTT.

This clonotype occurred many times. The V call is TRBV12-3 or TRBV12-4, the J call TRBJ2-3; 8 bases are shared with TRBD2. This CDR3 contains 15 residues. The trim removed 4 bases at V and 1 base at J, leaving 4 bases unmatched. The CDR3 coding sequence is TGTGCCAGCAGTTCCACGGGGGGGCGCACAGATACGCAGTATTTT. Translation: CASSSTGGRTDTQYF.